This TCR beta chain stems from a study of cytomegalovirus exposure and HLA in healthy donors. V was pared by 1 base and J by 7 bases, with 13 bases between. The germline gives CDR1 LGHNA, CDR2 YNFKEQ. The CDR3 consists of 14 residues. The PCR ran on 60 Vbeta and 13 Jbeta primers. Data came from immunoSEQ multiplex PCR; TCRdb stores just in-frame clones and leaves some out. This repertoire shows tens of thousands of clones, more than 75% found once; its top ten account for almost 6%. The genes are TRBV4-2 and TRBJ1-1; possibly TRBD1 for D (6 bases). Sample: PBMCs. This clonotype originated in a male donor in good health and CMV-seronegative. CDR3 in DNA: TGTGCCAGCAGCCAAGTCCCTTTACAGGGTGAAGCTTTCTTT. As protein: CASSQVPLQGEAFF.